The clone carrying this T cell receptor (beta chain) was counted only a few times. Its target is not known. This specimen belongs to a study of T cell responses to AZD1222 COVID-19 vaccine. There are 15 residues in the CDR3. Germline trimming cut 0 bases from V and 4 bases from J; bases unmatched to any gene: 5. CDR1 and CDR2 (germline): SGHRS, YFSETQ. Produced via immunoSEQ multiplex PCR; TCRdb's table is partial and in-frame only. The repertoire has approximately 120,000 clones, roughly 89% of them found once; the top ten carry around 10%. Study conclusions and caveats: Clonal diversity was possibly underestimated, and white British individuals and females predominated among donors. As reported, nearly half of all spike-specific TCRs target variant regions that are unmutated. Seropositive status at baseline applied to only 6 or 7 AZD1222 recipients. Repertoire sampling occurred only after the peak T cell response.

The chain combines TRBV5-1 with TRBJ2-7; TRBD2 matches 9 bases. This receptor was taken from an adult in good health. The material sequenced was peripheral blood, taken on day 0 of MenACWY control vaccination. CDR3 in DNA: TGCGCCAGCAGCTTGGTAGCGGGAGTCTTGTACGAGCAGTACTTC. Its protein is CASSLVAGVLYEQYF.